Below, 15 T cell receptor beta chains from the same sample are listed, as sequenced in a study of blood T cells in healthy people across ages. Using a J-beta primer mix together with a sample-barcoded 5' primer, a second PCR was run for about 6 to 12 cycles. In TCRdb, the 5' RACE reads were re-called with MiXCR into one record per CDR3 protein. The sample carries roughly 700,000 distinct CDR3 sequences, roughly 25% recorded once. The sample was also reused in another study, on T cells of mothers and their children.

Sequencing was performed on blood. The receptors shown here come from a boy between 10 and 17 years old in good health.

The V and J genes are TRBV29-1 and TRBJ2-5; the D gene could be TRBD1 or TRBD2 (5 bases each). The J call may be mistaken, given a closer DNA end match to TRBJ2-1. CDR3 length: 12 amino acids. Germline CDR1 reads SQVTM; CDR2 reads ANQGSEA. CDR3 protein: CSAGAVGNEQFF. The DNA for the CDR3 is TGCAGCGCCGGGGCCGTGGGCAATGAGCAGTTCTTC.

The V call is TRBV29-1, the J call TRBJ1-2; D uncertain. This CDR3 region has 15 residues. Trimming stripped 2 bases from V and 4 bases from J, with 17 bases between. From germline, CDR1 is SQVTM and CDR2 ANQGSEA. The CDR3 region is CSVETGGFSVYGYTF. Written as DNA, the CDR3 is TGCAGCGTTGAAACTGGAGGGTTCAGTGTCTATGGCTACACCTTC.

This chain joins TRBV20-1 and TRBJ2-7, with D possibly being TRBD2 (7 bases). V was shortened by 3 bases and J by 5 bases, with 14 bases between the two germline ends. Germline CDR1 and CDR2: DFQATT and SNEGSKA (reference sequence). The CDR3 is 13 amino acids. The DNA for the CDR3 is TGCAGTGCTAGGATGGGGGGGCTCCACGAGCAGTACTTC. This codes for CSARMGGLHEQYF.

This clonotype turned up a few times. V is TRBV24-1 and J is TRBJ2-2; 14 bases map to TRBD2. The CDR3 contains 17 residues. CDR1 KGHDR and CDR2 SFDVKD come from the germline V gene. Germline trimming cut 3 bases from V and 7 bases from J; bases unmatched to any gene: 6. The CDR3 DNA follows: TGTGCCACCAGTGATCCCGGGACTAGCGGGGGAATCGGGGAGCTGTTTTTT. Translating it yields CATSDPGTSGGIGELFF.

The V and J genes are TRBV20-1 and TRBJ1-4, with a tentative D call TRBD1 (5 bases). Germline assignment: CDR1 DFQATT and CDR2 SNEGSKA (reference sequence). V was clipped by 4 bases and J by 4 bases, with 19 bases between them. The CDR3 extends over 16 amino acids. As DNA, the CDR3 is TGCAGTGCTACCGGGGCGACGCCAGGGAGTAATGAAAAACTGTTTTTT. It codes for CSATGATPGSNEKLFF.

This chain uses TRBV7-3 with TRBJ2-1; 13 bases map to TRBD2. V shed 0 bases, J shed 9 bases, and the junction held 17 bases outside the gene matches. The CDR3 contains 20 residues. The germline V gene has CDR1 SGHTA and CDR2 FQGTGA. The CDR3 DNA reads as TGTGCCAGCAGCTTAACCGCGGTTACTAGCGGGAGGGGTCCGGCGGGTGAGCAGTTCTTC. It codes for CASSLTAVTSGRGPAGEQFF.

This clonotype appeared a few times. V is TRBV7-2 and J is TRBJ1-4; possibly TRBD1 for D (5 bases). V was cut by 3 bases and J by 7 bases, with 9 bases left in between. Per germline, CDR1 SGHTA and CDR2 FQGNSA. CDR3 length: 13 amino acids. DNA of the CDR3: TGTGCCAGCAGCTTGTGGGGCGGTGAAAAACTGTTTTTT. Its translation is CASSLWGGEKLFF.

This clonotype appeared a few times. The chain links TRBV4-1 to TRBJ2-5, with 7 bases fitting TRBD2. TRBJ2-7 matches the DNA end more closely, so the J call is doubtful. The CDR3 loop spans 17 amino acids. CDR1 and CDR2 (germline): MGHRA, YSYEKL. Here the CDR3 DNA reads TGCGCCAGCAGCCAAGATCGGGGAGGGGAGCGAGACTACGAGCAGTACTTC. This gives the protein CASSQDRGGERDYEQYF.

The gene calls are TRBV7-2 and TRBJ2-1, with 7 bases aligning to TRBD2. Germline V gene sequence: CDR1 SGHTA, CDR2 FQGNSA. This CDR3 spans 14 amino acids. In DNA, the CDR3 is TGTGGCACACCGGGAGGAAGCCCCTACAATGAGCAGTTCTTC. Its protein is CGTPGGSPYNEQFF.

In its sample, this clonotype was seen a few times. The chain has TRBV24-1 and TRBJ2-5, with 10 bases fitting TRBD1. TRBJ2-1 matches the DNA end more closely, so the J call is doubtful. The CDR3 covers 14 residues. In germline, CDR1 is KGHDR, CDR2 SFDVKD. The CDR3 DNA follows: TGTGCCACCAGCGGGACAGGGGAGTTGGATGAGCAGTTCTTC. Translation gives CATSGTGELDEQFF.

This clonotype was seen a handful of times. In nucleotides, the CDR3 is TGCGCCAGCAGCCAAGCGGTGAGAGGCACTGAAGCTTTCTTT. It specifies CASSQAVRGTEAFF. This chain joins TRBV4-1 and TRBJ1-1; D is unresolved. The germline gives CDR1 MGHRA, CDR2 YSYEKL. Trimming left V 1 base short and J 4 bases short, with 10 bases between. The CDR3 runs to 14 residues.

This sequence joins TRBV5-1 and TRBJ2-1, with 10 bases fitting TRBD2. V lost 4 bases and J lost 0; bases outside the gene matches: 7. CDR3 length equals 17 residues. Germline V gene lookup returns CDR1 SGHRS and CDR2 YFSETQ. The CDR3 sequence is CASSASGGLSSYNEQFF. CDR3 sequence (DNA): TGCGCCAGCAGCGCTAGCGGGGGCCTTAGCTCCTACAATGAGCAGTTCTTC. The entire variable domain, with the rest obtained from reference TRBV5-1 and TRBJ2-1, is as follows: KAGVTQTPRYLIKTRGQQVTLSCSPISGHRSVSWYQQTPGQGLQFLFEYFSETQRNKGNFPGRFSGRQFSNSRSEMNVSTLELGDSALYLCASSASGGLSSYNEQFFGPGTRLTVL.

To note about this clonotype: Its ends do not fully match the called genes, so a read error is possible. The chain has TRBV6-1 and TRBJ2-7; TRBD2 matches 8 bases. The CDR3 is made up of 14 amino acids. Germline CDR1 reads MNHNS; CDR2 reads SASEGT. This chain's CDR3 is CASSEAGESHEQYF. CDR3 nucleotides: TGTGCCAGCAGCGAAGCGGGAGAGAGTCACGAGCAGTACTTC.

This clonotype appeared many times. This chain joins TRBV5-5 and TRBJ1-2; TRBD1 matches 8 bases. The CDR3 has 15 residues. V was pared by 5 bases and J by 1 base, with 7 bases of the junction left unmatched. From germline, CDR1 is SGHKS and CDR2 YYEKEE (reference sequence). CDR3 loop: CASSPRTGNNYGYTF. DNA for the CDR3: TGTGCCAGCAGTCCGCGGACAGGGAATAACTATGGCTACACCTTC.

The table lists this clonotype with a few counts. The germline gene is not matched at one end of the junction; a read error may be the cause. The J gene is TRBJ2-1, the V gene TRBV7-3; a possible D gene is TRBD2 (7 bases). CDR1 and CDR2 (germline): SGHTA, FQGTGA. The CDR3 sequence is 14 residues long. This chain's CDR3 is CASSSGAGVGEQLF. CDR3 bases: TGTGCCAGCAGCTCGGGGGCGGGGGTCGGTGAGCAGCTCTTC.